This T cell receptor beta chain was documented in a study of blood T cell repertoires in COVID-19. Across the whole study: The cDNA or gDNA used as material had been derived from T cells, B-cell-depleted T cells, or PBMCs.

Participants were aged about 18 to 90 years, lived in about two dozen US areas, and enrolled virtually. For recovered donors of Cohort 3, there were two negative PCRs, clearance, or symptom resolution. In the original analysis: Reference gene primer amplification gave nucleated cell count estimates. The assay was immunoSEQ multiplex PCR, and TCRdb's table has in-frame clones only and misses some. The V and J calls and clone size were taken over from that table, and D and trimming were inferred from the DNA. Of some 300,000 clones in the sample, under 90% are singletons; the top ten hold 1.5% to 2%. The CDR3 is 13 amino acids. Trimming took 3 bases from V and 5 from J, leaving 11 bases between them. Germline V gene sequence: CDR1 LNHNV, CDR2 YYDKDF (reference sequence).

V usage is TRBV15 and J usage is TRBJ2-7, with a tentative D call TRBD1 (5 bases). Sequencing was done on a sample of PBMCs or T cells enriched from blood (not recorded which). This TCR derives from a woman aged 40 to 49 who had recovered from COVID-19. CDR3 DNA sequence: TGTGCCACCAGCAGGGGGCTCTCGGACGAGCAGTACTTC. Protein sequence: CATSRGLSDEQYF.